The clone carrying this T cell receptor (beta chain) was seen a handful of times. Its antigen is not known. Per germline, CDR1 ENHRY and CDR2 SYGVKD. J gave up 4 bases and V 7 bases, and 12 bases lay outside the gene matches. The CDR3 covers 15 residues. Primers: 60 Vbeta forward and 13 Jbeta reverse. Profiled with immunoSEQ multiplex PCR; TCRdb holds only in-frame clones, not every one. The sample records approximately 91,000 clones, 64% being singletons. This entry comes from a study of cytomegalovirus exposure and HLA in healthy donors. General study results and limits: While the bulk of TCR sequences proved rare, some public TCRs turned up in many donors. A reported reduction in N-insertions relative to the roughly 610-donor mean was seen in an Asian-associated ancestry cluster in a later analysis. Indistinguishable V segments such as TRBV6-2 and TRBV6-3 were excluded. An analysis done earlier found most TCR beta V segments productive about 87% or about 30% of the time.

The origin of this receptor is a human donor in good health. The genes are TRBV10-3 and TRBJ2-7, with 8 bases matching TRBD2. Sequenced material: PBMCs. This CDR3 is CAIKRASGSDYEQYF. The CDR3 DNA follows: TGTGCCATCAAGAGGGCTAGCGGGTCTGATTACGAGCAGTACTTC.